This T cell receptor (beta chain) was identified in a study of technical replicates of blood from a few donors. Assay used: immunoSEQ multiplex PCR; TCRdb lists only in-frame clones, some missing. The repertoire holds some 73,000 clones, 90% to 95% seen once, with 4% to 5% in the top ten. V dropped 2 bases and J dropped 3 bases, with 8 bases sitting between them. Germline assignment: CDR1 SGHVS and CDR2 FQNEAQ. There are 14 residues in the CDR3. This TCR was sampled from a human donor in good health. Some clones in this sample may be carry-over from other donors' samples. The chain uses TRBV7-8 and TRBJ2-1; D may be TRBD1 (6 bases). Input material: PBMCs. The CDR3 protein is CASSLRTVYNEQFF. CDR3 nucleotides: TGTGCCAGCAGCTTACGGACAGTCTACAATGAGCAGTTCTTC.